The clone carrying this T cell receptor beta chain came up many times. In germline, CDR1 is SGHRS, CDR2 YFSETQ. The CDR3 sequence is 15 residues long. J was trimmed by 1 base and V by 7 bases; bases with no gene match: 11. TCRdb called the RT-PCR reads again in MiXCR, with one record for every CDR3 protein. The sample includes 650,000 to 800,000 distinct CDR3 sequences, 12% to 15% of them seen just once. The genes are TRBV5-1 and TRBJ2-7, with TRBD2 matching 7 bases. This TCR came from a female donor in good health, serving as a healthy control. The sequenced sample was memory CD4+ T cells from blood. The CDR3 spells CASSEAGTKSYEQYF. The CDR3, as DNA: TGCGCCAGCTCCGAAGCGGGGACTAAATCCTACGAGCAGTACTTC.